This TCR beta chain was retrieved from a study of regulatory T cells in long-lasting Graves disease. Time point described: persistent/refractory GD, antithyroid drugs over 5 years with positive TRAb. Researchers made the TCR library from RNA that was extracted from PBMCs. Graves' disease diagnosis was established per American Thyroid Association guidelines. Roughly 10 milliliters of peripheral blood were taken and placed in EDTA tubes. CDR3 regions were amplified by Arm-PCR using iRepertoire HTBI primers to build TCR beta libraries. How the authors handled the data: The identification of under 65 TRBV and 14 to 15 TRBJ segments was made across samples. From the multiplex PCR reads, TCRdb called clonotypes with MiXCR, one entry per CDR3 protein. Here the V and J calls rest on TCRdb's processing, not on the authors' analysis. In the table there are about 400,000 distinct CDR3 sequences, less than 25% of which are singletons.

Study-level results: There was favoring of TRBV28, TRBJ1-2 and TRBJ2-5 in persistent disease.

Germline V lookup: CDR1 MDHEN, CDR2 SYDVKM. V gave up 5 bases and J gave up 2 bases, with 16 bases separating them. This CDR3 contains 15 residues. This clonotype has a count of ten or more. Its target is not known. The specimen was peripheral blood mononuclear cells (PBMCs), collected when the disease was refractory, from a patient treated with antithyroid drugs. This TCR derives from a female donor with Graves disease. V is TRBV28 and J is TRBJ2-7; the D is unclear. This CDR3 reads CASSPIDRAAYEQYF. CDR3 nucleotides: TGTGCCAGCAGTCCCATAGACCGGGCGGCCTACGAGCAGTACTTC.